Described below is a single T cell receptor (beta chain) sequence and its context. Its antigen has not been determined. Sequencing took place on a NextSeq 550. The Human TCR Profiling Kit (MiLaboratory) was used to prepare UMI-labeled 5' RACE TRB cDNA libraries. The full amount of extracted RNA was used for cDNA synthesis, and the full amount of resulting cDNA was used for PCR amplification. The libraries were made side by side, with each library going through the same number of PCR cycles. On the authors' methods: MIGEC and MiXCR extracted about 50,000 +/- 10,000 unique UMI-labeled TRB cDNA molecules per library, requiring at least two reads per UMI. An average of approximately 40,000 +/- 10,000 functional in-frame TRB CDR3 nucleotide clonotypes without stop codons was found per library. After downsampling to 5000 UMI-labeled TRB molecules per sample, diversity metrics, including normalized Shannon-Wiener and Chao1, were computed in VDJtools. VDJtools computed clonotype-size-weighted physicochemical properties of the central five CDR3 residues: interaction energy, strength, volume and Kidera factor 4. One entry per CDR3 protein sequence results from the TCRdb reprocessing of the reads, with DNA left out. The V and J calls here are based on TCRdb, not the publication. The sample table on file contains under 150,000 distinct CDR3 sequences. The top ten clones comprise 0.25% to 0.3% of the sample.

Each CD8+ T cell subset was flow-sorted in triplicate, with approximately 300,000 cells per subset placed directly into RLT lysis buffer. Naive CD8+ T cells were defined stringently as CD45RO-CCR7+CD27+CD95- to exclude memory contaminants. Peripheral blood mononuclear cells were isolated from buffy coats using standard density gradient centrifugation. Naive CXCR3-negative and CXCR3-positive CD8+ T cells were flow-sorted on a FACSAria III. An RNeasy Mini Kit was used to extract total RNA from the sorted cells. Based on the germline V gene (reference sequence), the CDR1 and CDR2 sequences are DFQATT and SNEGSKA. The CDR3 numbers 16 residues from cysteine through phenylalanine. The record lacks a DNA sequence. These data come from a study of CXCR3-negative and CXCR3-positive naive CD8 T cells (dated by TCRdb to 2018 to 2020). Looking at the study overall: Roughly 150 million TRB reads were obtained in total, roughly 1.5 +/- 0.3 million reads per library. The TRBV-TRBJ cluster analysis covered naive subsets from about five donors and memory cells from 3 donors. Diversity and physicochemical repertoire analyses were performed on 11 donors pooled from two independent experiments.

Overall study outcomes, separate from this receptor: Because surface CD5, which is linked to self-reactivity in mice, was comparable between the naive subsets, TCR interaction strength was also inferred from TRB CDR3 physicochemical properties. Both naive subsets had comparably high repertoire diversity, while memory CD8+ T cells had much lower repertoire diversity. Compared with CXCR3-negative naive cells, CXCR3-positive naive cells had TRB CDR3s with higher hydrophobicity (lower Kidera factor 4), lower energy, and higher strength and volume indices. Similar TRBV-TRBJ usage was shown by naive CXCR3-negative and CXCR3-positive cells from the same donor, whereas distinct patterns were shown by memory cells. Because CXCR3 expression was partially decreased after cryopreservation, freshly isolated PBMCs were used for most assays.

Recombination joined TRBV20-1 with TRBJ1-5; the D gene TCRdb calls, TRBD1, cannot be checked with no DNA. The sequenced sample was naive CXCR3+ CD8+ T cells from blood. The sample's cell subset or site label, in plain terms: CD45RO-CCR7+CD27+CD95- naive CD8+ T cells expressing CXCR3 (TNR3+). The origin of this receptor is a human donor in good health. Some clones in this sample may be carry-over from other donors' samples. The CDR3 loop reads CSATDLTGALNQPQHF.